A selection of T cell receptor beta chains follows, all from one sample in a study of T cells in Graves' hyperthyroidism and ophthalmopathy. Via MiXCR, TCRdb re-called the multiplex PCR reads, giving one row per CDR3 protein. The sample includes a few hundred thousand distinct CDR3 sequences, roughly 20% of them seen just once. Source material: blood. The origin of the receptors is a man aged 25-45 years with Graves' ophthalmopathy. Both conserved end residues are part of each CDR3. A D gene is named only where the DNA matches it firmly. Clone sizes are given selectively: once, few, many, or a class where the clone is expanded.

d_call	clone_size	v_call	j_call	cdr3_aa	cdr3_nt
NA	NA	TRBV4-2	TRBJ2-5	CASNQEGQRGETQYF	TGTGCCAGCAACCAAGAGGGGCAGAGGGGAGAGACCCAGTACTTC
TRBD2	many	TRBV28	TRBJ2-3	CASVTSGTQYF	TGTGCCAGCGTTACTAGCGGGACGCAGTATTTT
TRBD1	few	TRBV18	TRBJ2-2	CASSRGQANTGELFF	TGTGCCAGCTCACGGGGACAGGCAAACACCGGGGAGCTGTTTTTT
TRBD2	NA	TRBV20-1	TRBJ2-1	CSAGKGLAGGSNEQFF	TGCAGTGCCGGGAAGGGACTAGCGGGAGGTTCCAATGAGCAGTTCTTC
NA	NA	TRBV27	TRBJ2-3	CASSLLVNTDTQYF	TGTGCCAGCAGTTTACTAGTGAACACAGATACGCAGTATTTT
TRBD2	NA	TRBV7-3	TRBJ2-1	CASSLIGGSGRLNEQFF	TGTGCCAGCAGCTTAATAGGCGGTAGCGGGAGACTGAATGAGCAGTTCTTC
NA	few	TRBV10-3	TRBJ2-3	CAISDLATDTQYF	TGTGCCATCAGTGATCTAGCAACAGATACGCAGTATTTT
NA	NA	TRBV5-1	TRBJ1-5	CASSWESDQPQHF	TGCGCCAGCAGCTGGGAATCCGATCAGCCCCAGCATTTT
NA	few	TRBV3-1	TRBJ1-6	CASSQRRGDNSPLHF	TGTGCCAGCAGCCAAAGGAGGGGCGATAATTCACCCCTCCACTTT
TRBD2	many	TRBV5-1	TRBJ2-1	CASSQGLAGVDEQFF	TGCGCCAGCAGCCAGGGACTAGCGGGAGTAGATGAGCAGTTCTTC
NA	NA	TRBV15	TRBJ1-2	CATSRQLERAEGYTF	TGTGCCACCAGCAGACAGCTTGAAAGAGCGGAGGGCTACACCTTC
NA	few	TRBV6-1	TRBJ1-2	CASSEAGRLYGYTF	TGTGCCAGCAGTGAAGCCGGCAGGCTTTATGGCTACACCTTC
TRBD1	NA	TRBV12-3/TRBV12-4	TRBJ2-3	CASSLGDRGGTDTQYF	TGTGCCAGCAGTTTGGGGGACAGGGGAGGGACAGATACGCAGTATTTT
TRBD1	many	TRBV18	TRBJ2-5	CASSWGQRETQYF	TGTGCCAGCTCATGGGGACAGAGAGAGACCCAGTACTTC